A single TCR beta chain is shown here with its context. Other DNA sequences in this specimen translate into the identical CDR3. This sample stems from a study of blood T cell repertoires in COVID-19. Study as a whole: Researchers got acute and convalescent COVID-19 samples from the United States, Italy and Spain.

The V gene lost 4 bases and the J gene lost 2 bases, with 8 bases spanning the gap. The CDR3 is 13 residues long. The germline V gene has CDR1 KGHSH and CDR2 LQKENI. Per the original data handling: Estimation of nucleated cell counts was performed using reference gene primer amplification. Sequenced by immunoSEQ multiplex PCR; TCRdb stores in-frame clones only, minus some. V and J calls and clone size are copied from that table; D and trimming were computed from the DNA. Among approximately 240,000 clones listed, 65% to 80% were seen once. The sequencing sample was made of peripheral blood. This sequence joins TRBV18 and TRBJ2-5, with D perhaps matching TRBD1 (6 bases). This receptor was obtained from a woman in her thirties or forties with active or convalescent COVID-19. The DNA of the CDR3 is TGTGCCAGCTCACGGGGACAACAAGAGACCCAGTACTTC. This codes for CASSRGQQETQYF.